This TCR delta chain was obtained from a study of gamma-delta chains in newborns, infants, children. For the study at large: Microbial exposure reportedly drives polyclonal innate γδ T cell expansion after birth.

Germline V gene lookup returns CDR1 GEAIGNYY and CDR2 EKD. The CDR3 sequence is 19 residues long. With regard to this clone: The junction and the germline gene differ at one end; a read error may be behind it.

TCRdb reapplied CATT to the reads. Of some 4,000 delta-chain clones in the sample, more than 5% were seen once. The receptor's source is a child who was a newborn, infant or young child, either healthy, febrile or measles-vaccinated (not recorded which). The chain joins TRDV2 to TRDJ3; 12 bases match TRDD3. Source material: blood. The CDR3 is CACDKYWGILSWDTRQVFF. The CDR3 DNA follows: TGTGCCTGTGACAAGTACTGGGGGATACTCTCCTGGGACACCCGACAGGTGTTTTTC.